Listed here is a single TCR beta chain. Its antigen is undetermined. The sample comes from a study of a mutant IDH1 vaccine in newly diagnosed glioma. Study-level background: Standard pretreatment was either radiotherapy, temozolomide, or, for most, radiochemotherapy with temozolomide.

Whole-study results and caveats: Vaccine-induced immune responses occurred in 80% to 95% of patients. Among top peripheral T cell clonotypes, changes seemed unrelated to pseudoprogression.

Here immunoSEQ multiplex PCR was the method, and the copy in TCRdb shows in-frame clones only, minus some. Among about 50,000 clones listed, more than 75% were seen once. Time point specified: week 47, end of study. A single vaccine dose contained 300 ug of mutant IDH1 20-mer peptide, and topical imiquimod was used with it. The source of this sequence is a woman aged 40 to 55 with glioma. Some clones in this sample may be carry-over from other donors' samples. This sample comprised PBMCs, obtained from a glioma patient whose treatment included an IDH1 peptide vaccine.

For the CDR3, the DNA is TGTGCCAGCAGTTCCCAGAAAGACTATGGCTACACCTTC. This encodes CASSSQKDYGYTF. The rearrangement links TRBV6-6 to TRBJ1-2; no clear D. V lost 4 bases to trimming and J lost 3 bases, with 9 bases between them. This CDR3 has 13 residues. Germline V gene sequence: CDR1 MNHNY, CDR2 SVGAGI (reference sequence).